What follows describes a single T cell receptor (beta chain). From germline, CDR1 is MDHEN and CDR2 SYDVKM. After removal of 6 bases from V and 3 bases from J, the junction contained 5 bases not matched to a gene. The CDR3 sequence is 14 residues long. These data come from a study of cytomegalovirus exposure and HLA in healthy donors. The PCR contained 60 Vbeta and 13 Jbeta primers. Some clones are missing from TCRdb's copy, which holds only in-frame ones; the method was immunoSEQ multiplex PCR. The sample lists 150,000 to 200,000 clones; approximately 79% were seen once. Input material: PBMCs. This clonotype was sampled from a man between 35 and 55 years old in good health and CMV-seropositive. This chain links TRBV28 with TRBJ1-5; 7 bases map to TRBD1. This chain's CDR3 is CASSLDRDNQPQHF. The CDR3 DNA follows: TGTGCCAGCAGCCTAGACAGGGACAATCAGCCCCAGCATTTT.